Listed below are T cell receptor beta chains from one sample, sequenced in a study of PD-L1 blockade in urothelial cancer. Assay used: immunoSEQ multiplex PCR; TCRdb lists only in-frame clones, some missing. This sample has 70,000 or so clones, with around 80% found just once. The input for sequencing was PBMCs, taken around atezolizumab (anti-PD-L1) treatment. These receptors were collected from a man in his sixties or seventies with urothelial cancer. The CDR3 runs from the conserved cysteine through the conserved F or W. The D gene is left open where the match is weak. Clone size, where shown, is once, few, many, or a class for clones that have expanded.

TRBJ2-5 NA NA 14 TRBV7-8 CASSGHRDPETQYF TGTGCCAGCAGCGGACACAGGGACCCCGAGACCCAGTACTTC
TRBJ2-7 NA NA 19 TRBV18 CASSPLPHHRDTSSYEQYF TGTGCCAGCTCACCGCTCCCCCACCACCGGGACACCAGCTCCTACGAGCAGTACTTC
TRBJ2-2 TRBD1 NA 16 TRBV7-7 CASSLAGQGSTGELFF TGTGCCAGCAGCTTAGCCGGACAGGGTTCAACCGGGGAGCTGTTTTTT
TRBJ2-7 TRBD2 NA 15 TRBV6-5 CASSYSTSGWYEQYF TGTGCCAGCAGTTACTCGACTAGCGGGTGGTACGAGCAGTACTTC
TRBJ2-1 NA NA 17 TRBV6-1 CASSEGLRQIRTNEQFF TGTGCCAGCAGTGAAGGCCTTCGACAGATAAGGACAAATGAGCAGTTCTTC
TRBJ1-2 TRBD1 once 12 TRBV28 CASSFEDRGYTF TGTGCCAGCAGTTTTGAGGACAGGGGTTACACCTTC
TRBJ1-1 NA NA 13 TRBV10-1 CASSEDPNSEAFF TGCGCCAGCAGTGAAGACCCTAACAGTGAAGCTTTCTTT
TRBJ2-1 TRBD2 NA 14 TRBV5-1 CASSPWPGTTQQFF TGCGCCAGCAGCCCTTGGCCGGGGACTACCCAGCAGTTCTTC
TRBJ1-4 NA NA 11 TRBV28 CASSSGGRLFF TGTGCCAGCAGTTCGGGGGGGCGGTTGTTTTTT
TRBJ2-3 TRBD2 NA 16 TRBV5-1 CASSLRLAGGTDTQYF TGCGCCAGCAGCTTACGACTAGCGGGAGGGACAGATACGCAGTATTTT
TRBJ2-1 TRBD2 NA 17 TRBV15 CATSREVGLAGVDEQFF TGTGCCACCAGCAGAGAGGTGGGCCTAGCGGGAGTAGATGAGCAGTTCTTC